This T cell receptor (beta chain) was recovered during a study of pediatric ulcerative colitis. Study results and limitations: A couple of patients' blood samples yielded substantially fewer templates. Blood-derived T cells may be present in rectal pinch biopsies. No controls had the two rectal clonotypes shared by ulcerative colitis patients.

Germline CDR1 reads SQVTM; CDR2 reads ANQGSEA. Trimming shortened V by 4 bases and J by 5 bases, and 11 bases separated the two germline ends. This CDR3 has 12 residues. During colonoscopy, one to two rectal pinch biopsies were collected. Comments on this clone: Its antigen is undetermined.

TCRdb's table, derived via immunoSEQ multiplex PCR, lists solely in-frame clones and lacks some. The sample shows tens of thousands of clones, 60% to 75% of them seen only once. The specimen was gut tissue. The receptor was derived from a boy aged 5-17 years with severe ulcerative colitis. This rearrangement joins TRBV29-1 to TRBJ1-1, with D possibly matching TRBD1 (6 bases). CDR3 amino acids: CSVVGGGTEAFF. CDR3 in DNA: TGCAGCGTTGTGGGGGGCGGGACTGAAGCTTTCTTT.